This TCR beta chain was captured in a study of Graves' ophthalmopathy and Graves' hyperthyroidism. The authors amplified TCR beta CDR3 regions from RNA transcripts. Second-round multiplex PCR followed a first-round RT-PCR using HTBI primers. TCRdb passed the multiplex PCR reads through MiXCR, listing each CDR3 protein once. The sample includes hundreds of thousands of distinct CDR3 sequences, approximately 21% seen only once; the top ten take approximately 6.5%. The V end was cut by 3 bases, the J end by 7 bases, with 16 bases between. This CDR3 has 15 amino acids. Points from the study as a whole: For separating ophthalmopathy from stable hyperthyroidism, a 13-signature model gave 87.88% sensitivity and approximately 76% specificity.

Comments on this clonotype: The target antigen is unknown.

The TCR sequence derives from a woman younger than 30 with stable Graves' hyperthyroidism. Some clones in this sample may be carry-over from other donors' samples. Sequenced material: peripheral blood. The chain carries TRBV12-3 or TRBV12-4 and TRBJ1-5; the D gene is possibly TRBD1 (6 bases). CDR3 in amino acids: CASSFRGARGQPQHF. The CDR3 DNA reads TGTGCCAGCAGTTTCCGGGGGGCGAGGGGACAGCCCCAGCATTTT.